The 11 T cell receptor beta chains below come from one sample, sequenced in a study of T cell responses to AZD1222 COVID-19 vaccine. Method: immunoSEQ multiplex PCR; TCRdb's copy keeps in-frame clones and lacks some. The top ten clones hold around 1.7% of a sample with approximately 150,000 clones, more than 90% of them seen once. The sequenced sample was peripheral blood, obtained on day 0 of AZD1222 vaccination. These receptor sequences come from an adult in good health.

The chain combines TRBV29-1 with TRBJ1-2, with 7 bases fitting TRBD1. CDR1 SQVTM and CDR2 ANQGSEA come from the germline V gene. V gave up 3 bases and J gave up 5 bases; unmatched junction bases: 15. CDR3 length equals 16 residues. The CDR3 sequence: CSVEGRQGILEYGYTF. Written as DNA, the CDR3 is TGCAGCGTTGAGGGCCGACAGGGCATCTTGGAGTATGGCTACACCTTC.

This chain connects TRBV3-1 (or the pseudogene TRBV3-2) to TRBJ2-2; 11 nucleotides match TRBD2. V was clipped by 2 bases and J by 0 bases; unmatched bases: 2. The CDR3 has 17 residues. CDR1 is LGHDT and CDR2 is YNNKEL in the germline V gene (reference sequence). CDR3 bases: TGTGCCAGCAGCCAACTTAGCGGGAGGGCGAACACCGGGGAGCTGTTTTTT. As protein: CASSQLSGRANTGELFF.

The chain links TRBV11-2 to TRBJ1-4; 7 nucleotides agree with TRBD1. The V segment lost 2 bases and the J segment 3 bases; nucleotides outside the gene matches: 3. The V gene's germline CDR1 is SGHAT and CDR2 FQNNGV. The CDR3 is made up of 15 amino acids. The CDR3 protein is CASSLRQGPNEKLFF. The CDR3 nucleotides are TGTGCCAGCAGCTTAAGACAGGGCCCTAATGAAAAACTGTTTTTT.

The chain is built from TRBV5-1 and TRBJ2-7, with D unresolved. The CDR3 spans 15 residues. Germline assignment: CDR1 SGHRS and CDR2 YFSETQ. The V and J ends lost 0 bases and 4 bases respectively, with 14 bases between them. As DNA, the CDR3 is TGCGCCAGCAGCTTGGACAGCCCGTTAAATTACGAGCAGTACTTC. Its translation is CASSLDSPLNYEQYF.

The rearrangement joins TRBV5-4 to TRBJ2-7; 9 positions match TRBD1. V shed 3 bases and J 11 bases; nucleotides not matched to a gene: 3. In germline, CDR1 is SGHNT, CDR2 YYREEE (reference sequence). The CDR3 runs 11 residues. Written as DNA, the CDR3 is TGTGCCAGCAGCTACCGGGACAGGGAGTACTTC. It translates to CASSYRDREYF.

CDR3 residues: CASSGDGQPNYGYTF. The CDR3 nucleotides read TGCGCCAGCAGCGGTGACGGACAGCCCAACTATGGCTACACCTTC. V usage is TRBV5-1 and J usage is TRBJ1-2, with D perhaps TRBD1 (6 bases). Trimming stripped 4 bases from V and 2 bases from J, with 15 bases between. Germline V gene sequence: CDR1 SGHRS, CDR2 YFSETQ. This CDR3 comprises 15 residues.

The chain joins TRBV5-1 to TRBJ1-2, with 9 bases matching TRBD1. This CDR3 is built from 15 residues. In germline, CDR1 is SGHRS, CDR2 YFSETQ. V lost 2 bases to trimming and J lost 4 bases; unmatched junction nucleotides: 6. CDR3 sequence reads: CASSLSGTGSYGYTF. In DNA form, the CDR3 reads TGCGCCAGCAGCTTATCCGGGACAGGGAGCTATGGCTACACCTTC. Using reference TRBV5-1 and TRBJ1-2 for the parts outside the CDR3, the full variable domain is KAGVTQTPRYLIKTRGQQVTLSCSPISGHRSVSWYQQTPGQGLQFLFEYFSETQRNKGNFPGRFSGRQFSNSRSEMNVSTLELGDSALYLCASSLSGTGSYGYTFGSGTRLTVV.

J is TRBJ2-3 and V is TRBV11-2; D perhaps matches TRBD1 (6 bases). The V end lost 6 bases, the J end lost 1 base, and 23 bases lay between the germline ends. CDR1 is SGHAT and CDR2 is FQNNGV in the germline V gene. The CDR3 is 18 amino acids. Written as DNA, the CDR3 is TGTGCCAGCAGAAATACATACCGGGACACATCCCGCACAGATACGCAGTATTTT. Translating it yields CASRNTYRDTSRTDTQYF.

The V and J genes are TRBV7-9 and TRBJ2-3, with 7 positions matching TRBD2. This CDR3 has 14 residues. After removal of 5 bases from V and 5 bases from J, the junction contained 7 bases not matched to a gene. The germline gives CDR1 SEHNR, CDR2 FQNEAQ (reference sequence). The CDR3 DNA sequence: TGTGCCAGCAGCCCGAGACTAGCTCAAGATACGCAGTATTTT. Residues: CASSPRLAQDTQYF.

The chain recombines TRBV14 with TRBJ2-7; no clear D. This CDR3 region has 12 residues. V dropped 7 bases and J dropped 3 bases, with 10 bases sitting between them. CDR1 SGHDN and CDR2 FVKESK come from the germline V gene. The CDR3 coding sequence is TGTGCCAGCAATAACGGCTTCTACGAGCAGTACTTC. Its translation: CASNNGFYEQYF.

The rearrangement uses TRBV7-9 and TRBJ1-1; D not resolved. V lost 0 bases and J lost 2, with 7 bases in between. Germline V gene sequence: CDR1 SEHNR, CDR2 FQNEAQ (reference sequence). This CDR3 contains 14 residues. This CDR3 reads CASSLAPANTEAFF. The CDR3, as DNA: TGTGCCAGCAGCTTAGCTCCAGCAAACACTGAAGCTTTCTTT.